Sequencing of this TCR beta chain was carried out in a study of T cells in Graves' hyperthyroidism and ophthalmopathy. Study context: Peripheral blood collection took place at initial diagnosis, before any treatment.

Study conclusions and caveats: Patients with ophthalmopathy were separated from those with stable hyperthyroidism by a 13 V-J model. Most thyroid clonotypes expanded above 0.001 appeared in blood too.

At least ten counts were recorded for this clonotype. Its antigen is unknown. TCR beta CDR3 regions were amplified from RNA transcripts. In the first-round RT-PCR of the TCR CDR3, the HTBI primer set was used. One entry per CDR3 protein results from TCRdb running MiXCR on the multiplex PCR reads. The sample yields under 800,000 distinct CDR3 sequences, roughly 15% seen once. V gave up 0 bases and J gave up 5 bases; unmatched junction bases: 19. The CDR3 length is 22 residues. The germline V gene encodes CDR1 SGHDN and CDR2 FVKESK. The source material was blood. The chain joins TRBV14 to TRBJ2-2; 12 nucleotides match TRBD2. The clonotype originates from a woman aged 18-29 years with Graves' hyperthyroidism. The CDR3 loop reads CASSQDPRRLAGEGWRTGELFF. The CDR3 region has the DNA TGTGCCAGCAGCCAAGACCCTCGCAGACTAGCGGGAGAGGGGTGGAGGACCGGGGAGCTGTTTTTT.